This TCR beta chain was documented in a study of beta chain features in type 1 diabetes. Overall study results and limits: The study found moderately but significantly shorter TCRB CDR3s in all four CD4+ subsets of Type 1 diabetes patients. Type 1 diabetes patients had VDJ junctions that carried fewer insertions and more deletions.

This clone appeared a few times. Its target is unknown. The CDR3 consists of 13 residues. Germline CDR1 reads MNHEY; CDR2 reads SVGAGI. Trimming took 6 bases from V and 3 from J, leaving 12 bases between them. Expressed TCRB transcripts were sequenced because the entire RNA isolate underwent reverse transcription. Sequenced by immunoSEQ multiplex PCR; TCRdb stores in-frame clones only, minus some. The table has 100,000 to 150,000 clones, roughly 10% seen once. The rearrangement uses TRBV6-5 and TRBJ2-7; TRBD1 is a possible D gene (6 bases). The material sequenced was central memory CD4+ T cells from blood. The receptor was isolated from a man aged 30 to 39 with type 1 diabetes. CDR3 in amino acids: CASRLQGVYEQYF. For the CDR3, the DNA is TGTGCCAGCAGGTTACAGGGAGTCTACGAGCAGTACTTC.